This TCR beta chain emerged from a study of CD8+CD57+ T cells in acquired aplastic anemia. Patients selected for sequencing had displayed CD8+CD57+ cell expansion by flow cytometry. Researchers used genomic DNA as the template to profile TCR beta VDJ and CDR3. TCRdb recomputed calls from the reads with MiXCR, one row per CDR3 protein. In the table there are 250,000 or so distinct CDR3 sequences, around 45% of which are singletons. The germline V gene encodes CDR1 ENHRY and CDR2 SYGVKD. The CDR3 sequence is 15 residues long. Unmatched junction bases numbered 7, after V lost 4 bases and J lost 5 bases. The chain joins TRBV10-3 to TRBJ2-7, with 11 bases that match TRBD1. Sequencing was done on a sample of sorted CD4+, CD8+, or CD8+CD57+ T cells (not recorded which) from PBMCs. The TCR sequence derives from a human donor with aplastic anemia. The CDR3 region is CAISGKDRGRNEQYF. In DNA, the CDR3 is TGTGCCATCAGTGGAAAGGACAGGGGGCGAAACGAGCAGTACTTC.